This T cell receptor (beta chain) was recorded in a study of cytomegalovirus exposure and HLA in healthy donors. There are 16 residues in the CDR3. V dropped 4 bases and J dropped 8; count of bases not matched to a gene: 13. Germline loops: CDR1 SGHRS, CDR2 YFSETQ. PCR amplification relied on 60 Vbeta primers (plus 13 Jbeta primers). TCRdb keeps only in-frame clones here, not all; method: immunoSEQ multiplex PCR. The data contain under 200,000 clones, roughly four fifths of them singletons. The chain uses TRBV5-1 and TRBJ2-1, with TRBD2 matching 9 bases. This receptor was identified in a man in his fifties or sixties in good health and CMV-seropositive. Material for sequencing was PBMCs. CDR3 in amino acids: CASSLEVAGVFYEQFF. In DNA form, the CDR3 reads TGCGCCAGCAGCCTGGAGGTAGCGGGGGTCTTCTATGAGCAGTTCTTC.